One sample yielded the 19 T cell receptor beta chains listed below, sequenced in a study of T cells in Graves' hyperthyroidism and ophthalmopathy. The source material, RNA transcripts, was used to amplify TCR beta CDR3 regions. The primer set for the first-round RT-PCR of the TCR CDR3 was HTBI. A single record per CDR3 protein comes from TCRdb applying MiXCR to the multiplex PCR reads. The data show about 640,000 distinct CDR3 sequences, with 20% seen just once and 34% held by the top ten. Sequencing was performed on blood. The origin of the receptors is a man aged 25 to 40 with Graves' ophthalmopathy.

A note on this clonotype: At one of its ends the junction is not consistent with the germline gene, which may arise from a read error. The chain links TRBV27 to TRBJ2-3, with D possibly TRBD2 on 5 matching bases. The CDR3 totals 15 residues. CDR1 and CDR2 from the germline V gene are MNHEY and SMNVEV (reference sequence). The CDR3 sequence: CASSLKGRPTVTQYF. DNA for the CDR3: TGTGCCAGCAGTTTAAAAGGGAGACCCACAGTTACGCAGTATTTT.

This clonotype appeared many times. The chain employs TRBV2 and TRBJ1-1; no reliable D call. The CDR3 contains 13 residues. Looked up from germline, CDR1 is SNHLY and CDR2 is FYNNEI. Trimming stripped 5 bases from V and 1 base from J, with 8 bases between. CDR3 coding DNA: TGTGCCAGCAGTCTCCAGTCGAACACTGAAGCTTTCTTT. Its protein product is CASSLQSNTEAFF.

This clonotype was detected ten times or more. The chain links TRBV5-1 to TRBJ2-1; D not certain. Trimming left V 5 bases short and J 5 bases short, with 14 bases between. The CDR3 runs to 14 residues. Germline-derived CDR1 and CDR2 are SGHRS and YFSETQ. This CDR3 reads CASREIDRHNEQFF. CDR3 DNA: TGCGCCAGCAGGGAGATAGATCGGCACAATGAGCAGTTCTTC.

This clonotype has a count of ten or more. This chain's CDR3 is CASSLGVSEETQYF. DNA of the CDR3: TGTGCCAGCAGCTTGGGGGTATCGGAAGAGACCCAGTACTTC. The V call is TRBV5-6, the J call TRBJ2-5; D is unresolved. The CDR3 covers 14 residues. V lost 0 bases and J lost 3, with 9 bases in between. CDR1 is SGHDT, CDR2 YYEEEE, per germline.

In its sample, this clonotype was seen a few times. The chain couples TRBV6-1 to TRBJ2-1; D is ambiguous. The germline CDR1 and CDR2 sequences are MNHNS and SASEGT. Trimming removed 2 bases from V and 5 bases from J, with 19 bases in between. The CDR3 runs to 17 residues. CDR3 DNA sequence: TGTGCCAGCAGTGAACAAATACCAGTCCCGATAAACAATGAGCAGTTCTTC. Translating gives CASSEQIPVPINNEQFF.

This clonotype was seen many times. Here the CDR3 reads CASSEGAGGSYNEQFF. The CDR3 DNA follows: TGTGCCAGCAGTGAAGGGGCGGGAGGATCCTACAATGAGCAGTTCTTC. The V gene is TRBV6-1, the J gene TRBJ2-1, with TRBD2 matching over 8 bases. After removal of 1 base from V and 1 base from J, the junction contained 3 bases not matched to a gene. This CDR3 comprises 16 residues. Germline lookup yields CDR1 MNHNS and CDR2 SASEGT.

This clonotype was counted a few times. This rearrangement joins TRBV19 to TRBJ2-7; 11 bases agree with TRBD2. This CDR3 comprises 14 residues. Germline loops: CDR1 LNHDA, CDR2 SQIVND (reference sequence). V gave up 10 bases and J gave up 1 base; unmatched junction bases: 6. The CDR3 nucleotides read TGTGCCACCACGACTAGCGGGACTTCCTACGAGCAGTACTTC. This encodes CATTTSGTSYEQYF.

The chain carries TRBV25-1 and TRBJ1-2, with D unresolved. V lost 4 bases and J lost 7, with 10 bases in between. Per the germline V gene, CDR1 is MGHDK and CDR2 is SYGVNS. This CDR3 has 12 amino acids. CDR3 amino acids: CASSAVRGGYTF. The DNA for the CDR3 is TGTGCCAGCAGTGCCGTTCGGGGTGGCTACACCTTC.

The chain couples TRBV14 to TRBJ2-3; no clear D. CDR3 length: 17 residues. The ends were cut back, 0 bases at V and 0 bases at J, with 13 bases in the middle. Germline-derived CDR1 and CDR2 are SGHDN and FVKESK. The CDR3 bases are TGTGCCAGCAGCCAAGATTTCGGACCCCTAAGCACAGATACGCAGTATTTT. It translates to CASSQDFGPLSTDTQYF.

This clonotype came up many times. This chain links TRBV20-1 with TRBJ2-5; D ambiguous. The CDR3 runs 14 residues. V lost 1 base, J lost 2 bases, and 11 bases lay in between. Germline V gene sequence: CDR1 DFQATT, CDR2 SNEGSKA (reference sequence). As DNA, the CDR3 is TGCAGTGCTAGAGCCTCGGCCAGACAAGAGACCCAGTACTTC. Residues: CSARASARQETQYF.

J is TRBJ2-5 and V is TRBV7-2; 8 nucleotides align to TRBD1. Germline CDR1 SGHTA, CDR2 FQGNSA. This CDR3 has 17 amino acids. V shed 1 base and J 2 bases; nucleotides not matched to a gene: 9. CDR3 sequence (DNA): TGTGCCAGCAGCTTAGTGGCAGGGGGCTACCAACAAGAGACCCAGTACTTC. This encodes CASSLVAGGYQQETQYF.

The V gene is TRBV20-1, the J gene TRBJ2-7, with 9 bases that match TRBD1. The germline V gene encodes CDR1 DFQATT and CDR2 SNEGSKA (reference sequence). There are 14 residues in the CDR3. Trimming removed 5 bases from V and 3 bases from J; junction bases left unmatched: 8. CDR3 sequence: CSAYNRDRVYEQYF. CDR3 coding DNA: TGCAGTGCTTACAACCGGGACAGGGTCTACGAGCAGTACTTC.

A few counts support this clonotype. This chain joins TRBV25-1 and TRBJ2-7; tentative D call: TRBD1 (5 bases). CDR3 size: 17 residues. Trimming took off 1 base at V and 1 base at J, with 17 bases between the two ends. Germline V CDR1 and CDR2: MGHDK, SYGVNS. In DNA form, the CDR3 reads TGTGCCAGCAGTGAATTAGCCCAGCAGGGTAGTTCCTACGAGCAGTACTTC. Translation gives CASSELAQQGSSYEQYF.

This clonotype showed up just a few times. The V gene is TRBV10-3, the J gene TRBJ1-2, with 8 bases fitting TRBD1. With 8 bases clipped from V and 8 bases from J, the junction kept 16 bases outside the gene matches. Germline V CDR1 and CDR2: ENHRY, SYGVKD. This CDR3 contains 15 residues. The CDR3 DNA reads TGTGCCATCGTGGGGGACGGACAGGGCGCGCCCGGCTACACCTTC. Protein: CAIVGDGQGAPGYTF.

V and J are TRBV18 and TRBJ2-6; 10 nucleotides agree with TRBD1. The CDR3 covers 13 residues. Germline lookup yields CDR1 KGHSH and CDR2 LQKENI. V was pared by 5 bases and J by 11 bases, with 3 bases of the junction left unmatched. CDR3 amino acids: CASSSTGGDVLTF. Here the CDR3 DNA reads TGTGCCAGCTCATCGACAGGGGGCGACGTCCTGACTTTC.

This rearrangement joins TRBV7-8 to TRBJ2-6, with TRBD1 identical over 8 bases. Germline lookup yields CDR1 SGHVS and CDR2 FQNEAQ. The J segment lost 1 base and the V segment lost 6 bases, leaving 8 bases of the junction unmatched. The CDR3 is 17 amino acids. CDR3 region: CASRKDRVLSGANVLTF. In nucleotides, the CDR3 is TGTGCCAGCAGAAAGGACAGGGTTTTGTCTGGGGCCAACGTCCTGACTTTC.

The sample holds a few counts of this clonotype. The CDR3 region has the DNA TGTGCCAGCAGTTTACAACAGTTCTCCTACAATGAGCAGTTCTTC. Its protein product is CASSLQQFSYNEQFF. The V and J genes are TRBV12-3 or TRBV12-4 and TRBJ2-1; D ambiguous. The CDR3 extends over 15 amino acids. The V end lost 2 bases, the J end lost 0 bases, and 8 bases lay between the germline ends.

This clonotype was seen a handful of times. This chain uses TRBV6-1 with TRBJ2-7; TRBD1 aligns across 7 bases. Germline assignment: CDR1 MNHNS and CDR2 SASEGT. Trimming removed 6 bases from V and 2 bases from J; junction bases left unmatched: 7. The CDR3 runs 14 residues. CDR3 nucleotide sequence: TGTGCCAGCAGCGAAACAGGGGACCCCTACGAGCAGTACTTC. The encoded protein is CASSETGDPYEQYF.

This clonotype showed up just a few times. The gene calls are TRBV29-1 and TRBJ1-4; 7 nucleotides align to TRBD1. Germline V gene lookup returns CDR1 SQVTM and CDR2 ANQGSEA. The CDR3 covers 14 residues. The V and J ends lost 7 bases and 4 bases, in that order; junction bases with no gene match: 9. For the CDR3, the DNA is TGCAGCGCAGAGGCTACAGGGGTTAATGAAAAACTGTTTTTT. Protein: CSAEATGVNEKLFF.